This note documents a single T cell receptor (beta chain) sequence. What it binds is unknown. V was cut by 7 bases and J by 2 bases, with 9 bases left in between. There are 12 residues in the CDR3. CDR1 MNHNY and CDR2 SVGAGI come from the germline V gene (reference sequence). Naive-designated CD8 cells lacked CD45RO, were positively enriched for CCR7, and omitted terminally differentiated effector memory CD45RA+ cells. Each of the donors was a healthy adult who was HIV-negative and had not had a recent acute infection or vaccination. The data derive from a study of shared clonotypes between healthy human individuals. General observations from the study: A handful of donors had roughly 5.2% of their naive CD4 clonotypes in common. The authors sampled blood alone, and tissue repertoires likely differ.

Method: immunoSEQ multiplex PCR; TCRdb's copy keeps in-frame clones and lacks some. The data show about 2 million clones, with over 85% seen just once and roughly 1% held by the top ten. Input material: naive CD8+ T cells sorted from blood. V usage is TRBV6-6 and J usage is TRBJ2-7; no definite D call. The receptor's source is a man between 18 and 35 years old in good health. The CDR3 nucleotides are TGTGCCAGCATGCGAGAGCCCTACGAGCAGTACTTC. As protein: CASMREPYEQYF.